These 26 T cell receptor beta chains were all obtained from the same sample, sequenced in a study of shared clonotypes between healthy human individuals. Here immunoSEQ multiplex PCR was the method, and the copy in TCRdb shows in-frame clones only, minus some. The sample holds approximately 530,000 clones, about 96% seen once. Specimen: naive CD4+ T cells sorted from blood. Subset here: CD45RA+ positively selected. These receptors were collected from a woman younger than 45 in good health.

CDR3 bases: TGTGCCAGCAGCCGGCTCGGACTAGCGGGAGGGAATGAGCAGTTCTTC. This sequence encodes CASSRLGLAGGNEQFF. This sequence joins TRBV4-2 and TRBJ2-1; 15 positions agree with TRBD2. V was clipped by 4 bases and J by 7 bases; unmatched bases: 5. The CDR3 loop spans 16 amino acids. Germline values: CDR1 LGHNA, CDR2 YNFKEQ.

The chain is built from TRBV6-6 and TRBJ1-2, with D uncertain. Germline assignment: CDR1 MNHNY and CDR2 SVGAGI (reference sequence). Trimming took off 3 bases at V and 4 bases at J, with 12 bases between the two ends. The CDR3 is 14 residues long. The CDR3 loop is CASSYGAGAYGYTF. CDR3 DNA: TGTGCCAGCAGTTATGGAGCAGGAGCCTATGGCTACACCTTC.

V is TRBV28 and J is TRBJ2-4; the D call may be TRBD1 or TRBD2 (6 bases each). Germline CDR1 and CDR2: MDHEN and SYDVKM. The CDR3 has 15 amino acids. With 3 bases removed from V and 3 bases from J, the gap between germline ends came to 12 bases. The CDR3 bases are TGTGCCAGCAGTTTCCCAGGGGACTTCAAAAACATTCAGTACTTC. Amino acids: CASSFPGDFKNIQYF.

The CDR3: CASSVDTRQETQYF. In nucleotides, the CDR3 is TGTGCCAGCAGCGTTGACACGCGCCAAGAGACCCAGTACTTC. The V gene is TRBV5-4, the J gene TRBJ2-5, with D unresolved. Germline values: CDR1 SGHNT, CDR2 YYREEE (reference sequence). The germline V and J ends were trimmed by 4 bases and 1 base, with 11 bases remaining between them. The CDR3 spans 14 residues.

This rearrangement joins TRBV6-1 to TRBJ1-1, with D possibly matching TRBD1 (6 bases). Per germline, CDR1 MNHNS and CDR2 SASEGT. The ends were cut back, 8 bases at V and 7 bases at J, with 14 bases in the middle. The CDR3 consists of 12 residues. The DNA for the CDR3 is TGTGCCAGCGGCCGAGTAGGGGGTGAAGCTTTCTTT. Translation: CASGRVGGEAFF.

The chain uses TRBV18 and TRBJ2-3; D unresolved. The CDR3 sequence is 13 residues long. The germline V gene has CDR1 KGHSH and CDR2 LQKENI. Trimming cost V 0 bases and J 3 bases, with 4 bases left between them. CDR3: CASSPPLTDTQYF. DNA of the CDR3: TGTGCCAGCTCACCACCCCTAACAGATACGCAGTATTTT.

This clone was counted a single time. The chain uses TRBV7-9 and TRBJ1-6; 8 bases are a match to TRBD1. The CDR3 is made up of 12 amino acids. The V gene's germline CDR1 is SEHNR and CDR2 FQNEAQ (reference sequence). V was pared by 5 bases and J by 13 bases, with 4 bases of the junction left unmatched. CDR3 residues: CASSIGQGPLHF. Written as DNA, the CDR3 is TGTGCCAGCAGCATTGGACAGGGCCCCCTCCACTTT.

CDR3 DNA sequence: TGTGCCAGCAGCCCTCTAGCGGGAGGCCACGAGCAGTACTTC. It is translated as CASSPLAGGHEQYF. The rearrangement joins TRBV7-9 to TRBJ2-7, with TRBD2 matching over 11 bases. The CDR3 runs 14 residues. Germline V gene data show CDR1 as SEHNR and CDR2 as FQNEAQ (reference sequence). J gave up 5 bases and V 5 bases, and 5 bases lay outside the gene matches.

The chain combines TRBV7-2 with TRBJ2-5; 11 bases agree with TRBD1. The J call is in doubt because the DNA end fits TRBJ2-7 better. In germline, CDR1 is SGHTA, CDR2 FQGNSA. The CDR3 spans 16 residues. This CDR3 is CASSSPDRGPSVEQYF. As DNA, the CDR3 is TGTGCCAGCAGCTCCCCGGACAGGGGGCCTTCGGTCGAGCAGTACTTC.

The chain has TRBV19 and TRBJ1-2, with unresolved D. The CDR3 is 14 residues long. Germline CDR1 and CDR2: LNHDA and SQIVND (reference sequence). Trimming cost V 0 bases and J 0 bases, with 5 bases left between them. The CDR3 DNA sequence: TGTGCCAGTAGTATAGATCTAGCTAACTATGGCTACACCTTC. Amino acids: CASSIDLANYGYTF.

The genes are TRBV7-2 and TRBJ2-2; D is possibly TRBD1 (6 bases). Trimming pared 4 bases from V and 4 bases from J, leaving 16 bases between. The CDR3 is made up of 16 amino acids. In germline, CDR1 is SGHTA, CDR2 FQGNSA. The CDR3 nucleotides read TGTGCCAGCAGCTCAGGCCACAGGGTTGGCACCGGGGAGCTGTTTTTT. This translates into CASSSGHRVGTGELFF.

CDR3 loop: CATRDEGYSNTEAFF. DNA for the CDR3: TGTGCCACCCGGGACGAGGGATATTCTAACACTGAAGCTTTCTTT. The gene calls are TRBV10-3 and TRBJ1-1; D is perhaps TRBD1 (5 bases). Trimming took off 10 bases at V and 2 bases at J, with 20 bases between the two ends. From germline, CDR1 is ENHRY and CDR2 SYGVKD. The CDR3 loop spans 15 amino acids.

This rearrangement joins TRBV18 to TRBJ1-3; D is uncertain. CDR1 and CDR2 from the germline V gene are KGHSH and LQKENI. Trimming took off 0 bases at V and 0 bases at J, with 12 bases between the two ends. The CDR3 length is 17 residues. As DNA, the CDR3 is TGTGCCAGCTCACCACCGAGTGTGGAAAGCTCTGGAAACACCATATATTTT. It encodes CASSPPSVESSGNTIYF.

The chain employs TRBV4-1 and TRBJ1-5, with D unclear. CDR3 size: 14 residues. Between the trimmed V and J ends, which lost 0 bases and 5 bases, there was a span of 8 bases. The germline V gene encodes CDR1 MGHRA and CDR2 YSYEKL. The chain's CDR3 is CASSQDPFDQPQHF. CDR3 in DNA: TGCGCCAGCAGCCAAGACCCTTTCGATCAGCCCCAGCATTTT.

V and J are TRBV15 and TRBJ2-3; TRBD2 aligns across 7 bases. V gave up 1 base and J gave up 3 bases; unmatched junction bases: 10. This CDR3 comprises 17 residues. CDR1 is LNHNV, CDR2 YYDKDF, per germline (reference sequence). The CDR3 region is CATSRGPSGLGTDTQYF. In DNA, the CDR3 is TGTGCCACCAGCAGAGGCCCCTCCGGACTAGGAACAGATACGCAGTATTTT.

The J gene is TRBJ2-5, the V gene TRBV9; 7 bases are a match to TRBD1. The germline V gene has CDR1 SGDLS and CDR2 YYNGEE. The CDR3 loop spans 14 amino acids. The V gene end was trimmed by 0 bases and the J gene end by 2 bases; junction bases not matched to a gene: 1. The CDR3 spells CASSVGQGQETQYF. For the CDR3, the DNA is TGTGCCAGCAGCGTAGGACAGGGACAAGAGACCCAGTACTTC.

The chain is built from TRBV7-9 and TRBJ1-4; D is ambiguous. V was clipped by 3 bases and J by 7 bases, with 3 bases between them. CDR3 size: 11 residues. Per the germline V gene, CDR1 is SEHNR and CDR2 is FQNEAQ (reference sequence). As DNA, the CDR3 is TGTGCCAGCAGCTTTGGTGAAAAACTGTTTTTT. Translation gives CASSFGEKLFF.

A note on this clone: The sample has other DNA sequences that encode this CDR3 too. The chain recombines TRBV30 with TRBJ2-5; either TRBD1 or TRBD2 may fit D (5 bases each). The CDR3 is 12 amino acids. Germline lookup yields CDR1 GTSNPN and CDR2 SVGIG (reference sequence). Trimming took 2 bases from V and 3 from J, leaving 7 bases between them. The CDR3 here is CAWSRGEETQYF. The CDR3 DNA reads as TGTGCCTGGAGTAGAGGGGAAGAGACCCAGTACTTC.

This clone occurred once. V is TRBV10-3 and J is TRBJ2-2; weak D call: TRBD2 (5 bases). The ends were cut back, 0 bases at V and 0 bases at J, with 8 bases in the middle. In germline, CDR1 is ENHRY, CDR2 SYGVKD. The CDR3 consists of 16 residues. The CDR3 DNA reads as TGTGCCATCAGTGAGTCTGGACTCTCGAACACCGGGGAGCTGTTTTTT. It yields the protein CAISESGLSNTGELFF.

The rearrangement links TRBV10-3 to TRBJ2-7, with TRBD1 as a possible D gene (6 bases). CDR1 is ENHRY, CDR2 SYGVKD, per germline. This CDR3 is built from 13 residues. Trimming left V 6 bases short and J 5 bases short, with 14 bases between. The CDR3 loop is CAIRVQGVDEQYF. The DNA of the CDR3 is TGTGCCATCAGGGTACAGGGAGTGGACGAGCAGTACTTC.

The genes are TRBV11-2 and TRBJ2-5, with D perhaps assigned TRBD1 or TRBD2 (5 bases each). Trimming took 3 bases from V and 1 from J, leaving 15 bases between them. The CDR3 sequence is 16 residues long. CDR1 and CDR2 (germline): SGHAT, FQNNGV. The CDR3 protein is CASSLGRGGRQETQYF. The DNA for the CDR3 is TGTGCCAGCAGCTTGGGACGGGGCGGTCGCCAAGAGACCCAGTACTTC.

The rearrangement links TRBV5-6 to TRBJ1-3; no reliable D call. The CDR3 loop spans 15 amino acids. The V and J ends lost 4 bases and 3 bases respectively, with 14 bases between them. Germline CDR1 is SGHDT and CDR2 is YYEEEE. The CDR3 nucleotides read TGTGCCAGCAGCATCCGGCCCCCGTATGGAAACACCATATATTTT. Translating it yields CASSIRPPYGNTIYF. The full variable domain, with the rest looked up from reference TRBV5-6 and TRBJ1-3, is DAGVTQSPTHLIKTRGQQVTLRCSPKSGHDTVSWYQQALGQGPQFIFQYYEEEERQRGNFPDRFSGHQFPNYSSELNVNALLLGDSALYLCASSIRPPYGNTIYFGEGSWLTVV.

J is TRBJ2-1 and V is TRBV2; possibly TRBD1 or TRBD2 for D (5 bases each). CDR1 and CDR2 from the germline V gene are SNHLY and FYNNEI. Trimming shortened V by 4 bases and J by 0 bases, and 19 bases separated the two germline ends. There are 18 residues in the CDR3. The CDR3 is CASSGGLRLDSSYNEQFF. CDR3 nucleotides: TGTGCCAGCAGTGGGGGCCTTAGACTGGACTCCTCCTACAATGAGCAGTTCTTC.

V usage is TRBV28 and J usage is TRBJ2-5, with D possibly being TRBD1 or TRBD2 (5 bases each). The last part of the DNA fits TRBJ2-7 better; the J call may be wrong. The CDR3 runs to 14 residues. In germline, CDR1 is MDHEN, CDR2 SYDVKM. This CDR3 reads CASSPGTASYEQYF. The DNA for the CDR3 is TGTGCCAGCAGCCCTGGGACGGCTTCTTACGAGCAGTACTTC.

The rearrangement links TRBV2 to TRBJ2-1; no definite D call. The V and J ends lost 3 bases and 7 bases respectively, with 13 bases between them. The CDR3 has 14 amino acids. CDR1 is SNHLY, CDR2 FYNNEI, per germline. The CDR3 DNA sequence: TGTGCCAGCAGTGACGTGGTCGGTAAAAATGAGCAGTTCTTC. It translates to CASSDVVGKNEQFF.

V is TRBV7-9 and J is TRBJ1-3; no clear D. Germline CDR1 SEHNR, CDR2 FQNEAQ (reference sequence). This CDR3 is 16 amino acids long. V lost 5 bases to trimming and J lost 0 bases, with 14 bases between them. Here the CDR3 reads CASSREEGSSGNTIYF. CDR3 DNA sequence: TGTGCCAGCAGCCGTGAGGAGGGTAGCTCTGGAAACACCATATATTTT.